Listed below are T cell receptor beta chains from one sample, sequenced in a study of cytomegalovirus exposure and HLA in healthy donors. The repertoire was sequenced with immunoSEQ multiplex PCR; TCRdb's copy has only in-frame clones and lacks some. The sample lists more than 150,000 clones; more than 75% were seen once. The sequencing sample was made of PBMCs. Receptor source: a woman aged 25 to 45 in good health and CMV-seropositive. Both conserved end residues are part of each CDR3. A D gene is named only where the DNA matches it firmly. Clone size is shown for a subset of rows, as once, few, many or a class of expanded clone.

d_gene: NA
j_gene: TRBJ2-1
abundance: few
len: 16
v_gene: TRBV11-2
CDR3nt: TGTGCCAGCAGCCCCAGGCGGGACAGCTCCTACAATGAGCAGTTCTTC
CDR3aa: CASSPRRDSSYNEQFF

d_gene: TRBD1
j_gene: TRBJ2-7
abundance: NA
len: 18
v_gene: TRBV6-1
CDR3nt: TGTGCCAGCAGTGAAGCCCTCCTCTTAGGGACAGGGAATAACGAGCAGTACTTC
CDR3aa: CASSEALLLGTGNNEQYF

d_gene: TRBD2
j_gene: TRBJ2-7
abundance: NA
len: 17
v_gene: TRBV7-3
CDR3nt: TGTGCCAGCAGCTTACTTGAGAAGACTAGCGGAAACTACGAGCAGTACTTC
CDR3aa: CASSLLEKTSGNYEQYF

d_gene: NA
j_gene: TRBJ1-2
abundance: NA
len: 16
v_gene: TRBV6-1
CDR3nt: TGTGCCAGCAGTGAAGCGTTGCAGCGGGGGTCGGATGGCTACACCTTC
CDR3aa: CASSEALQRGSDGYTF

d_gene: NA
j_gene: TRBJ2-6
abundance: NA
len: 14
v_gene: TRBV2
CDR3nt: TGTGCCAGCAAGGAGAGTTCTGGGGCCAACGTCCTGACTTTC
CDR3aa: CASKESSGANVLTF

d_gene: TRBD2
j_gene: TRBJ2-5
abundance: NA
len: 14
v_gene: TRBV27
CDR3nt: TGTGCCAGCAGTTTAAGGACTAGCGGAGAGACCCAGTACTTC
CDR3aa: CASSLRTSGETQYF

d_gene: TRBD1
j_gene: TRBJ2-4
abundance: once
len: 11
v_gene: TRBV30
CDR3nt: TGTGCCTGCGGGACAGGGAACATTCAGTACTTC
CDR3aa: CACGTGNIQYF

d_gene: TRBD1
j_gene: TRBJ1-5
abundance: NA
len: 15
v_gene: TRBV27
CDR3nt: TGTGCCAGCAGACCCGGGGACAGGCCTTCTGGGCCCCAGCATTTT
CDR3aa: CASRPGDRPSGPQHF

d_gene: TRBD2
j_gene: TRBJ2-1
abundance: few
len: 16
v_gene: TRBV13
CDR3nt: TGTGCCAGCAGCTTCCTTGGGCTAGCGGATTACAATGAGCAGTTCTTC
CDR3aa: CASSFLGLADYNEQFF

d_gene: NA
j_gene: TRBJ1-4
abundance: NA
len: 16
v_gene: TRBV4-2
CDR3nt: TGTGCCAGCAGCCAAGACCAGGCAGCTCCGGGGGAAAAACTGTTTTTT
CDR3aa: CASSQDQAAPGEKLFF

d_gene: TRBD1
j_gene: TRBJ2-7
abundance: NA
len: 16
v_gene: TRBV6-1
CDR3nt: TGTGCCAGCAGTGACACGGGACAGCGAAGCTCCTACGAGCAGTACTTC
CDR3aa: CASSDTGQRSSYEQYF

d_gene: NA
j_gene: TRBJ2-7
abundance: NA
len: 14
v_gene: TRBV28
CDR3nt: TGTGCCAGCAACCTAGGGGGGGTGGGCCACGAGCAGTACTTC
CDR3aa: CASNLGGVGHEQYF

d_gene: TRBD1
j_gene: TRBJ1-5
abundance: NA
len: 15
v_gene: TRBV5-8
CDR3nt: TGTGCCAGCAGTAGTACGGGACAGACCAATCAGCCCCAGCATTTT
CDR3aa: CASSSTGQTNQPQHF

d_gene: NA
j_gene: TRBJ2-7
abundance: once
len: 14
v_gene: TRBV2
CDR3nt: TGTGCCAGCAGTGCTTTGGCTGGTCGTCTCGAGCAGTACTTC
CDR3aa: CASSALAGRLEQYF

d_gene: NA
j_gene: TRBJ2-7
abundance: NA
len: 18
v_gene: TRBV7-7
CDR3nt: TGTGCCGGAGAGGATGTGGGGCAGGGCCTCATACCTGATTCCGAGCAGTACTTC
CDR3aa: CAGEDVGQGLIPDSEQYF

d_gene: TRBD2
j_gene: TRBJ2-1
abundance: NA
len: 15
v_gene: TRBV6-5
CDR3nt: TGTGCCAGCACCGGTAGCGGGGGGTATTACAATGAGCAGTTCTTC
CDR3aa: CASTGSGGYYNEQFF

d_gene: NA
j_gene: TRBJ2-7
abundance: NA
len: 14
v_gene: TRBV11-2
CDR3nt: TGTGCCAGCAGCTTGGGGGGGCCTCGTTTCGAGCAGTACTTC
CDR3aa: CASSLGGPRFEQYF

d_gene: NA
j_gene: TRBJ2-3
abundance: once
len: 16
v_gene: TRBV9
CDR3nt: TGTGCCAGCAGCTCCACTCAGGGTGGGGGCACAGATACGCAGTATTTT
CDR3aa: CASSSTQGGGTDTQYF

d_gene: NA
j_gene: TRBJ2-7
abundance: few
len: 15
v_gene: TRBV27
CDR3nt: TGTGCCAGCAGTTTAGGGACTCCTTTCTCCTACGAGCAGTACTTC
CDR3aa: CASSLGTPFSYEQYF

d_gene: NA
j_gene: TRBJ1-5
abundance: NA
len: 15
v_gene: TRBV6-5
CDR3nt: TGTGCCAGCAAGACGACAGCTACAGGAAATCAGCCCCAGCATTTT
CDR3aa: CASKTTATGNQPQHF

d_gene: TRBD1
j_gene: TRBJ2-5
abundance: NA
len: 14
v_gene: TRBV10-3
CDR3nt: TGTGCCATCAGTGAAGGACAGGCTCAAGAGACCCAGTACTTC
CDR3aa: CAISEGQAQETQYF

d_gene: NA
j_gene: TRBJ2-2
abundance: once
len: 11
v_gene: TRBV20-1
CDR3nt: TGCAGTGCAAAGAGCACCGGGGAGCTGTTTTTT
CDR3aa: CSAKSTGELFF

d_gene: NA
j_gene: TRBJ2-2
abundance: few
len: 12
v_gene: TRBV28
CDR3nt: TGTGCCAGCAGCCGACAGACCGGGGAGCTGTTTTTT
CDR3aa: CASSRQTGELFF

d_gene: NA
j_gene: TRBJ1-5
abundance: once
len: 12
v_gene: TRBV10-3
CDR3nt: TGTGCCATCAGCCCCCCCGGGGGGACCCAGCATTTT
CDR3aa: CAISPPGGTQHF

d_gene: TRBD1
j_gene: TRBJ1-1
abundance: NA
len: 15
v_gene: TRBV7-9
CDR3nt: TGTGCCAGCAGCTTAGGGACAGGGGCGAACACTGAAGCTTTCTTT
CDR3aa: CASSLGTGANTEAFF

d_gene: NA
j_gene: TRBJ2-3
abundance: NA
len: 15
v_gene: TRBV5-1
CDR3nt: TGCGCCAGCAGCTTGGGGGGACACAACACAGATACGCAGTATTTT
CDR3aa: CASSLGGHNTDTQYF

d_gene: TRBD1
j_gene: TRBJ1-5
abundance: NA
len: 17
v_gene: TRBV11-2
CDR3nt: TGTGCCAGCAGCTCTGGTGGGACAGGTATTAGCAATCAGCCCCAGCATTTT
CDR3aa: CASSSGGTGISNQPQHF

d_gene: NA
j_gene: TRBJ2-7
abundance: NA
len: 15
v_gene: TRBV28
CDR3nt: TGTGCCAGCAGTGAACAGGGTCGGGGATCCTACGAGCAGTACTTC
CDR3aa: CASSEQGRGSYEQYF

d_gene: NA
j_gene: TRBJ2-7
abundance: NA
len: 16
v_gene: TRBV7-2
CDR3nt: TGTGCCAGCAGCTCCACCTCTCGGCGGCCAACCTACGAGCAGTACTTC
CDR3aa: CASSSTSRRPTYEQYF